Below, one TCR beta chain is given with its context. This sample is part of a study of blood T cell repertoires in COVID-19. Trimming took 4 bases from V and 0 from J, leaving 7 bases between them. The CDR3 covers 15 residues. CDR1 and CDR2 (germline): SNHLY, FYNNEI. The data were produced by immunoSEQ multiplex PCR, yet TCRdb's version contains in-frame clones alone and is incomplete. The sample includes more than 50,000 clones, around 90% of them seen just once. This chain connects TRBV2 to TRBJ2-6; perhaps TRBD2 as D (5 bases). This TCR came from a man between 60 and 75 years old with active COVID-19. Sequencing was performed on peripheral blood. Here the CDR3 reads CASSARGSGANVLTF. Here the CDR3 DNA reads TGTGCCAGCAGTGCACGGGGCTCTGGGGCCAACGTCCTGACTTTC.